This T cell receptor (beta chain) was captured in a study of blood T cell repertoires in COVID-19. Germline CDR1 reads SGHTA; CDR2 reads FQGNSA. This CDR3 is 13 amino acids long. Trimming at V came to 5 bases and at J to 10 bases, leaving 7 bases not matched to a gene. Authors' data handling: The assay estimated nucleated cells by amplifying reference gene primers. The protocol was immunoSEQ multiplex PCR, while the TCRdb copy is restricted to in-frame clones and leaves out a portion. V and J calls and clone size are those listed in that table; D and trimming were worked out from the DNA. The table lists about 39,000 clones, around 79% of them singletons.

V gene TRBV7-2 combines with J gene TRBJ1-4, with TRBD1 matching over 7 bases. Material for sequencing was peripheral blood. This TCR was sampled from a man in his 70s with acute or convalescent COVID-19. CDR3 region: CASSRRDSGKLFF. The CDR3 nucleotides are TGTGCCAGCAGCCGCCGGGACAGCGGAAAACTGTTTTTT.